The 14 T cell receptor beta chains in this list originate from one sample, sequenced in a study of ipilimumab plus nivolumab after autologous stem cell transplantation. TCRdb's copy holds only in-frame clones and misses some; the assay was immunoSEQ multiplex PCR. The sample consists of roughly 25,000 clones, roughly 84% of them appearing once. Sequencing used PBMCs, obtained in a trial of ipilimumab plus nivolumab as post-transplant consolidation. Source of these receptors: a male donor with diffuse large B-cell lymphoma.

The chain combines TRBV19 with TRBJ2-7; the D is unclear. The CDR3 totals 18 residues. Germline V CDR1 and CDR2: LNHDA, SQIVND (reference sequence). The V gene lost 6 bases and the J gene lost 6 bases, with 30 bases spanning the gap. The CDR3 sequence is CASSLNRIRHSFQCEQYF. DNA for the CDR3: TGTGCCAGTAGCCTTAATAGAATTAGACACTCTTTCCAGTGCGAGCAGTACTTC.

V and J are TRBV29-1 and TRBJ1-1, with unresolved D. The CDR3 is made up of 11 amino acids. Germline V lookup: CDR1 SQVTM, CDR2 ANQGSEA. V lost 4 bases and J 4 bases, leaving 7 bases between the germline ends. The CDR3 sequence: CSVGKGTEAFF. Here the CDR3 DNA reads TGCAGCGTTGGAAAGGGCACTGAAGCTTTCTTT. The complete variable domain, with remaining parts taken from reference TRBV29-1 and TRBJ1-1, reads SAVISQKPSRDICQRGTSLTIQCQVDSQVTMMFWYRQQPGQSLTLIATANQGSEATYESGFVIDKFPISRPNLTFSTLTVSNMSPEDSSIYLCSVGKGTEAFFGQGTRLTVV.

The table lists this clone with a count of one. The chain has TRBV5-6 and TRBJ2-3; TRBD2 matches at 7 bases. After removal of 2 bases from V and 6 bases from J, the junction contained 3 bases not matched to a gene. This CDR3 has 13 amino acids. Germline CDR1 and CDR2: SGHDT and YYEEEE. The CDR3 DNA sequence: TGTGCCAGCAGCTTCGGGGGGTCCGATACGCAGTATTTT. Encoded protein: CASSFGGSDTQYF. Using reference TRBV5-6 and TRBJ2-3 for the parts outside the CDR3, the full variable domain is DAGVTQSPTHLIKTRGQQVTLRCSPKSGHDTVSWYQQALGQGPQFIFQYYEEEERQRGNFPDRFSGHQFPNYSSELNVNALLLGDSALYLCASSFGGSDTQYFGPGTRLTVL.

The rearrangement uses TRBV6-1 and TRBJ2-7, with D maybe TRBD2 (5 bases). Trimming shortened V by 4 bases and J by 6 bases, and 13 bases separated the two germline ends. This CDR3 has 13 residues. Germline values: CDR1 MNHNS, CDR2 SASEGT. The DNA of the CDR3 is TGTGCCAGCAGTGCGTCTAGGGCGGGCGAGCAGTACTTC. Its translation: CASSASRAGEQYF.

The chain is built from TRBV5-1 and TRBJ1-2; 9 bases line up with TRBD1. With V trimmed by 6 bases and J by 13 bases, 13 bases remained unmatched. Germline values: CDR1 SGHRS, CDR2 YFSETQ. The CDR3 contains 13 residues. As DNA, the CDR3 is TGCGCCAGCATGGATACCGGGACAGGGACCCCCACCTTC. It codes for CASMDTGTGTPTF. Looking up the rest from reference TRBV5-1 and TRBJ1-2 gives the full variable domain: KAGVTQTPRYLIKTRGQQVTLSCSPISGHRSVSWYQQTPGQGLQFLFEYFSETQRNKGNFPGRFSGRQFSNSRSEMNVSTLELGDSALYLCASMDTGTGTPTFGSGTRLTVV.

CDR3 DNA sequence: TGTGCCAGCAGCGCCCCGGGGGGCACACCCACAGATACGCAGTATTTT. This encodes CASSAPGGTPTDTQYF. The V gene is TRBV9, the J gene TRBJ2-3; a weak D match, TRBD2 (7 bases). The CDR3 totals 16 residues. Deletions cut 3 bases from V and 2 bases from J, with 16 bases between. Germline-derived CDR1 and CDR2 are SGDLS and YYNGEE.

The chain combines TRBV4-2 with TRBJ2-3; no clear D. The germline V and J ends were trimmed by 1 base and 6 bases, with 8 bases remaining between them. CDR3 length: 13 residues. Germline assignment: CDR1 LGHNA and CDR2 YNFKEQ. The CDR3 reads CASSQVLPDTQYF. The CDR3 DNA follows: TGTGCCAGCAGCCAAGTACTGCCTGATACGCAGTATTTT.

This chain joins TRBV29-1 and TRBJ1-1; D might be TRBD1 (5 bases). The ends were cut back, 7 bases at V and 3 bases at J, with 18 bases in the middle. Germline values: CDR1 SQVTM, CDR2 ANQGSEA. This CDR3 comprises 14 residues. CDR3: CSAGGGRGDTEAFF. The CDR3 bases are TGCAGCGCGGGCGGAGGTCGAGGGGACACTGAAGCTTTCTTT.

J is TRBJ1-2 and V is TRBV6-1; D might be TRBD1 (6 bases). This CDR3 region has 13 residues. Germline loops: CDR1 MNHNS, CDR2 SASEGT. V was clipped by 1 base and J by 8 bases, with 11 bases between them. The CDR3 is CASSEVTGGGYTF. The CDR3 DNA sequence: TGTGCCAGCAGTGAAGTGACAGGAGGCGGCTACACCTTC.

V is TRBV30 and J is TRBJ1-5; no reliable D call. The germline V and J ends were trimmed by 0 bases and 2 bases, with 5 bases remaining between them. Germline V CDR1 and CDR2: GTSNPN, SVGIG (reference sequence). This CDR3 has 13 residues. CDR3 sequence: CAWSVSGNQPQHF. The CDR3 DNA follows: TGTGCCTGGAGTGTCAGTGGCAATCAGCCCCAGCATTTT.

This chain connects TRBV6-1 to TRBJ2-7, with D possibly matching TRBD1 (5 bases). The CDR3 contains 15 residues. V was clipped by 4 bases and J by 4 bases, with 17 bases between them. CDR1 MNHNS and CDR2 SASEGT come from the germline V gene. DNA for the CDR3: TGTGCCAGCAGTGGGACGGAAATTGGGGCGTACGAGCAGTACTTC. Translated: CASSGTEIGAYEQYF.

This chain connects TRBV18 to TRBJ1-5; weak D call: TRBD1 (6 bases). The germline V gene has CDR1 KGHSH and CDR2 LQKENI. The ends were cut back, 5 bases at V and 3 bases at J, with 8 bases in the middle. The CDR3 runs to 13 residues. CDR3 in DNA: TGTGCCAGCTCAGCAGGGGACAATCAGCCCCAGCATTTT. Its translation is CASSAGDNQPQHF.

This clone was found once. The chain combines TRBV9 with TRBJ1-2; tentative D call: TRBD1 (6 bases). The germline V and J ends were trimmed by 5 bases and 4 bases, with 9 bases remaining between them. This CDR3 is 12 amino acids long. The V gene's germline CDR1 is SGDLS and CDR2 YYNGEE. CDR3 sequence: CASRGALYGYTF. The CDR3 region has the DNA TGTGCCAGCAGGGGGGCACTCTATGGCTACACCTTC. The full variable domain, with the rest looked up from reference TRBV9 and TRBJ1-2, is DSGVTQTPKHLITATGQRVTLRCSPRSGDLSVYWYQQSLDQGLQFLIQYYNGEERAKGNILERFSAQQFPDLHSELNLSSLELGDSALYFCASRGALYGYTFGSGTRLTVV.

The rearrangement uses TRBV2 and TRBJ1-2; D is possibly TRBD1 (6 bases). This CDR3 is built from 16 residues. The V and J ends lost 4 bases and 4 bases respectively, with 19 bases between them. The germline V gene has CDR1 SNHLY and CDR2 FYNNEI. CDR3 residues: CASSGQKNRVFYGYTF. CDR3 sequence (DNA): TGTGCCAGCAGTGGCCAGAAAAACAGGGTATTCTATGGCTACACCTTC.